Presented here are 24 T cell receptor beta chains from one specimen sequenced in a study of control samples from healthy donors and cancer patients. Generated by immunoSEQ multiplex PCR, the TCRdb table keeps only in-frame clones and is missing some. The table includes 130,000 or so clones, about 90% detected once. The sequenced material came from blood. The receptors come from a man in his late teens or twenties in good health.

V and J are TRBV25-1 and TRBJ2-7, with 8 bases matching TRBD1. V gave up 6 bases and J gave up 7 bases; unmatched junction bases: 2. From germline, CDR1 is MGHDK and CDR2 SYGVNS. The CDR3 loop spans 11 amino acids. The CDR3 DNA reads TGTGCCAGCAGACAGGGGGATGAGCAGTACTTC. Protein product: CASRQGDEQYF.

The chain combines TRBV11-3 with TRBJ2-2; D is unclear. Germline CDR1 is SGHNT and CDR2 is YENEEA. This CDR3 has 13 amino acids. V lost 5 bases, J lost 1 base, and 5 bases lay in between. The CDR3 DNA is TGTGCCAGCAGCCCCAGGAACACCGGGGAGCTGTTTTTT. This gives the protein CASSPRNTGELFF.

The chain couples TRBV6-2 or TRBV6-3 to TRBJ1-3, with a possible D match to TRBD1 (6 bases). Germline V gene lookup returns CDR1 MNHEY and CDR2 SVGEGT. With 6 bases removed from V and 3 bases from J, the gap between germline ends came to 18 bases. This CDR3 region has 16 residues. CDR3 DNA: TGTGCCAGCAGCTGGACAGCCATCCGTTTTGGAAACACCATATATTTT. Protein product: CASSWTAIRFGNTIYF.

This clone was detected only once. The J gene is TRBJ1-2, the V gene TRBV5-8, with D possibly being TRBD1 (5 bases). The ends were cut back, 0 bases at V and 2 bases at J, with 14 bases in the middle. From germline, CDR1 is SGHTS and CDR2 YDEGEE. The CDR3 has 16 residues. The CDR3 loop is CASSLDRGGGNYGYTF. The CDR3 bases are TGTGCCAGCAGCTTGGATCGTGGGGGAGGAAACTATGGCTACACCTTC. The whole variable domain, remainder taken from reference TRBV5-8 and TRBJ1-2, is EAGVTQSPTHLIKTRGQQATLRCSPISGHTSVYWYQQALGLGLQFLLWYDEGEERNRGNFPPRFSGRQFPNYSSELNVNALELEDSALYLCASSLDRGGGNYGYTFGSGTRLTVV.

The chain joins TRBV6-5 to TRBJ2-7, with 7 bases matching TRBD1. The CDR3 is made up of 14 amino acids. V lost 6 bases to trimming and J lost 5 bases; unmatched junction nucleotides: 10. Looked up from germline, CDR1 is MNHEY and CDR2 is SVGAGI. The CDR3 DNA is TGTGCCAGCAGGATCCAGACAGGGCGGGACGAGCAGTACTTC. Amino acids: CASRIQTGRDEQYF.

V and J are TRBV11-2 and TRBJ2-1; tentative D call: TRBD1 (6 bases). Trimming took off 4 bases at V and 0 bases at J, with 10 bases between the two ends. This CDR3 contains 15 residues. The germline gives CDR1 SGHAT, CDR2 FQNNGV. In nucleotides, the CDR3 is TGTGCCAGCAGCTACGGACAGAGCTCCTACAATGAGCAGTTCTTC. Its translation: CASSYGQSSYNEQFF.

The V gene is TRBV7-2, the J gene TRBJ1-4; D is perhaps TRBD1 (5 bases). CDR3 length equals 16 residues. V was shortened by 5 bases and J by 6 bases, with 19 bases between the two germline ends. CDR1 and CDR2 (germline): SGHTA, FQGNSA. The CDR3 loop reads CASSPGWEGFDEKLFF. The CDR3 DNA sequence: TGTGCCAGCAGCCCAGGGTGGGAGGGATTCGATGAAAAACTGTTTTTT.

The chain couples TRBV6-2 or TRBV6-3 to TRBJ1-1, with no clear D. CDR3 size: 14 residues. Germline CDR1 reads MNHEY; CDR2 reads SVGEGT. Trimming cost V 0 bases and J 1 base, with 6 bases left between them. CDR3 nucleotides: TGTGCCAGCAGTTACTCGAACCCGAACACTGAAGCTTTCTTT. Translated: CASSYSNPNTEAFF.

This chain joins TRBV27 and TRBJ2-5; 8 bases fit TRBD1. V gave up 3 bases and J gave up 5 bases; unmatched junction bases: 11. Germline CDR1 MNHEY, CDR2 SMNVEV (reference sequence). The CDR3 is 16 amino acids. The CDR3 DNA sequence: TGTGCCAGCAGTTTGTCGTGGGCAGGGGGCTATGAGACCCAGTACTTC. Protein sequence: CASSLSWAGGYETQYF.

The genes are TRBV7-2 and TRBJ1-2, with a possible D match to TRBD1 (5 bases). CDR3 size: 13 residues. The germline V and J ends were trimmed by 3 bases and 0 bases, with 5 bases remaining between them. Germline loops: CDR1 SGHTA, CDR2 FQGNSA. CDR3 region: CASSLGANYGYTF. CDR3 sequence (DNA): TGTGCCAGCAGCTTGGGGGCTAACTATGGCTACACCTTC.

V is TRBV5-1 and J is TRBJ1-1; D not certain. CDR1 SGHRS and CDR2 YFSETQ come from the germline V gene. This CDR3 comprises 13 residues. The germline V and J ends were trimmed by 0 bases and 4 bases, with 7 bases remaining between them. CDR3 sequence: CASSLEGSTEAFF. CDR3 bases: TGCGCCAGCAGCTTGGAGGGATCCACTGAAGCTTTCTTT.

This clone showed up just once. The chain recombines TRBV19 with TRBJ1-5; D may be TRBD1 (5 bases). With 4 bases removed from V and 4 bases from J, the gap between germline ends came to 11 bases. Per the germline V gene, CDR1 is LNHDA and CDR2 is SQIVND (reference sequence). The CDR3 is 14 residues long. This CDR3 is CASSTGRLNQPQHF. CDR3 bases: TGTGCCAGTAGTACGGGACGGCTGAATCAGCCCCAGCATTTT.

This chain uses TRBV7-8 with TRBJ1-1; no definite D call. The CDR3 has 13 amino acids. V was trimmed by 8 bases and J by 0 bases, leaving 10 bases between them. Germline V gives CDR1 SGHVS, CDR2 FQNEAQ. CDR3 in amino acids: CASSEGMNTEAFF. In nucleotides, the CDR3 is TGTGCCAGCTCTGAAGGCATGAACACTGAAGCTTTCTTT.

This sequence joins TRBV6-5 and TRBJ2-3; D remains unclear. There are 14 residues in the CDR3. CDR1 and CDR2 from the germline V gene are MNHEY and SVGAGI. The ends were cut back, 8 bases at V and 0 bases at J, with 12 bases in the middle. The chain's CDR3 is CASRRVTSTDTQYF. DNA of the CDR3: TGTGCCAGCCGACGGGTCACAAGCACAGATACGCAGTATTTT.

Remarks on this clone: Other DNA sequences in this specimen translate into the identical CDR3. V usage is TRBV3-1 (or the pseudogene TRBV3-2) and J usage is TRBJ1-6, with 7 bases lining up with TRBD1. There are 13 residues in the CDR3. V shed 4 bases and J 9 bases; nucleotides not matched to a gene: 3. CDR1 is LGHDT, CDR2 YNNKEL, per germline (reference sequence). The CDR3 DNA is TGTGCCAGCAGCCGCGACAGGGTTTCACCCCTCCACTTT. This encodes CASSRDRVSPLHF.

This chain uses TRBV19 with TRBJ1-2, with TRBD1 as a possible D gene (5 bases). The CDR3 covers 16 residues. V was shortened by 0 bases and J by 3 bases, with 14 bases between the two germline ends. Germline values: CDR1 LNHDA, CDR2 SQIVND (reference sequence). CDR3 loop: CASSIDGQGRHYGYTF. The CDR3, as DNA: TGTGCCAGTAGTATAGATGGCCAGGGCCGGCACTATGGCTACACCTTC.

CDR3 amino acids: CASSQRQGGLYEQYF. The CDR3 bases are TGTGCCAGCAGCCAACGACAGGGGGGTCTCTACGAGCAGTACTTC. The chain combines TRBV3-1 (or the pseudogene TRBV3-2) with TRBJ2-7; 9 nucleotides line up with TRBD1. J gave up 3 bases and V 2 bases, and 5 bases lay outside the gene matches. Germline CDR1 LGHDT, CDR2 YNNKEL (reference sequence). The CDR3 consists of 15 residues.

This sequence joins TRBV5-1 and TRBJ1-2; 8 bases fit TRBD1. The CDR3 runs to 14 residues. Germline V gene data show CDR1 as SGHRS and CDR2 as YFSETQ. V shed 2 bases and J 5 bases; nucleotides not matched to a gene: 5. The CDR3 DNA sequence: TGCGCCAGCAGCTTAGGACAGGGAAGGTATGGCTACACCTTC. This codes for CASSLGQGRYGYTF.

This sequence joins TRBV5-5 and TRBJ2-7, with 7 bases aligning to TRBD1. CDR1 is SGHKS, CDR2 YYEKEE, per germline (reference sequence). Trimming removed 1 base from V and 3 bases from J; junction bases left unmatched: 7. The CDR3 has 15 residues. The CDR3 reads CASSLYPGQLYEQYF. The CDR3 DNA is TGTGCCAGCAGCTTGTATCCGGGACAGCTCTACGAGCAGTACTTC.

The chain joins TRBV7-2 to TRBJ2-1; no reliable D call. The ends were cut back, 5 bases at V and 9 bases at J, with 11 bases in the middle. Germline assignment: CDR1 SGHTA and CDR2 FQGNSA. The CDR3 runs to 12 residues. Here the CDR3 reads CASSLGRLEQFF. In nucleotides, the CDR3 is TGTGCCAGCAGCCTAGGCCGTCTTGAGCAGTTCTTC.

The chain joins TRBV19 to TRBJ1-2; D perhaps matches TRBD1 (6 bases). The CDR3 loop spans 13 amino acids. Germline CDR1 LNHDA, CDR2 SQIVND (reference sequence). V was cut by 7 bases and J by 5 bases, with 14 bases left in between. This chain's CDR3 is CASKTRTVYGYTF. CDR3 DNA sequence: TGTGCCAGTAAAACGAGGACAGTTTATGGCTACACCTTC.

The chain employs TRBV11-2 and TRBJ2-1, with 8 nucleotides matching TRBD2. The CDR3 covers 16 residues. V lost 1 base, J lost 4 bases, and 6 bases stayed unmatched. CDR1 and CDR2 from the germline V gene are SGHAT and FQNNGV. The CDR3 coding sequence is TGTGCCAGCAGCTTAGGAGTAGCGGGGCGTTACAATGAGCAGTTCTTC. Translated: CASSLGVAGRYNEQFF.

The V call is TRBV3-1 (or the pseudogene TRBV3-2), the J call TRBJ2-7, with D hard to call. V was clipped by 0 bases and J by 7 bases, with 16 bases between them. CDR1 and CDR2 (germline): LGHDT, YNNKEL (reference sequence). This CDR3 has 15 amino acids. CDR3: CASSQDNGRVREQYF. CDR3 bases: TGTGCCAGCAGCCAAGATAATGGCCGGGTTAGGGAGCAGTACTTC.

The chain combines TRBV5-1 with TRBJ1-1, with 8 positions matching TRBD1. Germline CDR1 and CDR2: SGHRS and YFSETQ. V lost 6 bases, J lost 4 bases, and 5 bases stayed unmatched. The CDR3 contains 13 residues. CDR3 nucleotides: TGCGCCAGCACCCGGACAGGGCTCACTGAAGCTTTCTTT. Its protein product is CASTRTGLTEAFF.